Following are 5 T cell receptor beta chains from one sample sequenced in a study of T cell repertoires in cytomegalovirus infection. TCRdb fed the reads into MiXCR, producing one record per CDR3 protein. The sample has some 150,000 distinct CDR3 sequences, less than 25% seen once. Sequenced sample: PBMCs. Source of these receptors: a human donor in good health (CMV status not recorded). Some clones in this sample may be carry-over from other donors' samples.

This clonotype was counted ten times or more. The chain employs TRBV5-6 and TRBJ1-2; 7 bases map to TRBD1. This CDR3 comprises 16 residues. V was clipped by 0 bases and J by 8 bases; unmatched bases: 13. Germline-derived CDR1 and CDR2 are SGHDT and YYEEEE. The chain's CDR3 is CASSLALTGSGGGYTF. The CDR3 nucleotides are TGTGCCAGCAGCTTGGCTCTGACAGGGTCAGGCGGGGGCTACACCTTC.

This clonotype was seen a handful of times. The CDR3 bases are TGTGCCAGCAGCTCCAGACGAGGGTTGGGAGGAAACACCATATATTTT. This translates into CASSSRRGLGGNTIYF. This chain connects TRBV13 to TRBJ1-3; D unresolved. V was pared by 4 bases and J by 4 bases, with 17 bases between. The V gene's germline CDR1 is PRHDT and CDR2 FYEKMQ (reference sequence). This CDR3 region has 16 residues.

This clonotype occurred a few times. The chain uses TRBV15 and TRBJ2-3; D not certain. The germline V gene encodes CDR1 LNHNV and CDR2 YYDKDF (reference sequence). CDR3 length: 13 amino acids. V dropped 0 bases and J dropped 2 bases, with 3 bases sitting between them. The CDR3 here is CATSRDLTDTQYF. DNA for the CDR3: TGTGCCACCAGCAGAGACCTCACAGATACGCAGTATTTT.

This clonotype has at least ten counts. J is TRBJ1-3 and V is TRBV7-9; D gene uncertain. With 5 bases removed from V and 8 bases from J, the gap between germline ends came to 13 bases. The CDR3 is 13 residues long. Germline loops: CDR1 SEHNR, CDR2 FQNEAQ (reference sequence). In DNA, the CDR3 is TGTGCCAGCAGCCCGCGCGGGCCGGACACCATATATTTT. It translates to CASSPRGPDTIYF.

This clonotype was seen more than once but under ten times. The rearrangement uses TRBV2 and TRBJ2-3; 8 nucleotides align to TRBD2. V lost 3 bases, J lost 3 bases, and 5 bases stayed unmatched. In germline, CDR1 is SNHLY, CDR2 FYNNEI. The CDR3 is 15 residues long. CDR3 protein: CASSEAGGGTDTQYF. The CDR3 DNA is TGTGCCAGCAGTGAGGCGGGAGGAGGTACAGATACGCAGTATTTT.